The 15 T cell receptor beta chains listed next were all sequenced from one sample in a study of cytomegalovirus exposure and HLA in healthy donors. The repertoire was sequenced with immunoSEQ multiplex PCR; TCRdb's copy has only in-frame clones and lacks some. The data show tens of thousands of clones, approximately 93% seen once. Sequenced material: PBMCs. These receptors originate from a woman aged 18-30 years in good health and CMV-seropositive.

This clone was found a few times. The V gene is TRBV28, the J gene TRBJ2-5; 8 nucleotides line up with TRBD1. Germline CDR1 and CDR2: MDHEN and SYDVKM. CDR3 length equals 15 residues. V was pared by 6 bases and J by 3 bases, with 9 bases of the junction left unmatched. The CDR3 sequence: CASSHIVTGEETQYF. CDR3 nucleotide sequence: TGTGCCAGCAGCCATATTGTGACAGGGGAAGAGACCCAGTACTTC.

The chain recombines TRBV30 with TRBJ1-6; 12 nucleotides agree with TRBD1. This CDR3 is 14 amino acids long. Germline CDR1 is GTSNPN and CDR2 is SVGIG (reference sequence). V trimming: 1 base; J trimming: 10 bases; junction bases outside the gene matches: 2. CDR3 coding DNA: TGTGCCTGGAGTGCGGGACAGGGGGCCTCACCCCTCCACTTT. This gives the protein CAWSAGQGASPLHF.

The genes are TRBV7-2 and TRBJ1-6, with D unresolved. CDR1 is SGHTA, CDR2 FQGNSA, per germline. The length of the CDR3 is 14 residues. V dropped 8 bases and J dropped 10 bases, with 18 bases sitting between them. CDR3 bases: TGTGCCAGCCGCCTCAGAGGGAAAGGATCACCCCTCCACTTT. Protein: CASRLRGKGSPLHF.

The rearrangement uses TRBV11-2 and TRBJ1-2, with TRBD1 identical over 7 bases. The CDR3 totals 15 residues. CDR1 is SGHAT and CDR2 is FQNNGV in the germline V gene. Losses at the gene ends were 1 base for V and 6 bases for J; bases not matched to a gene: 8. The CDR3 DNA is TGTGCCAGCAGCTTAGGACAGGGCGGATGGAATGGCTACACCTTC. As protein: CASSLGQGGWNGYTF.

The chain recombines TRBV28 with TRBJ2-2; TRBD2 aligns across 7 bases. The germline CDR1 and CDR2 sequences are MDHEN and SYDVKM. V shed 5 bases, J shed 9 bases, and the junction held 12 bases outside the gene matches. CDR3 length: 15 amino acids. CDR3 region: CASSPPGGRARELFF. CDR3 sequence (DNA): TGTGCCAGCAGTCCCCCGGGGGGTAGGGCCCGGGAGCTGTTTTTT.

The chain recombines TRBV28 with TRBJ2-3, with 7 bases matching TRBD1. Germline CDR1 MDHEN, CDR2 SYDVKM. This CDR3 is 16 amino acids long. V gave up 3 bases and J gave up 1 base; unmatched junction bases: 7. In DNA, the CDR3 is TGTGCCAGCAGTTTTAGATCCACAGGGGGCACAGATACGCAGTATTTT. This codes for CASSFRSTGGTDTQYF. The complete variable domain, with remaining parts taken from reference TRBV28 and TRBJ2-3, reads DVKVTQSSRYLVKRTGEKVFLECVQDMDHENMFWYRQDPGLGLRLIYFSYDVKMKEKGDIPEGYSVSREKKERFSLILESASTNQTSMYLCASSFRSTGGTDTQYFGPGTRLTVL.

The CDR3 region is CASSLSQGAEAFF. The CDR3 bases are TGTGCCAGCAGTTTATCCCAGGGCGCTGAAGCTTTCTTT. The rearrangement uses TRBV28 and TRBJ1-1, with D possibly TRBD1 on 5 matching bases. The CDR3 has 13 amino acids. Germline V gives CDR1 MDHEN, CDR2 SYDVKM. V was trimmed by 1 base and J by 6 bases, leaving 9 bases between them.

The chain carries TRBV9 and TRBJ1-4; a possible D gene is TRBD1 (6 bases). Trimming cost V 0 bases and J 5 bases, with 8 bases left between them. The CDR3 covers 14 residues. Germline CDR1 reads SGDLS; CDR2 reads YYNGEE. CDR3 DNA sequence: TGTGCCAGCAGCGTAGGGGACAACAATGAAAAACTGTTTTTT. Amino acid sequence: CASSVGDNNEKLFF.

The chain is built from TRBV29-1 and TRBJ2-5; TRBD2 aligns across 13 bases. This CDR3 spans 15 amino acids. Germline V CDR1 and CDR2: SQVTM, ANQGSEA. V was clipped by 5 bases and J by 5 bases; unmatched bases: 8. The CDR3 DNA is TGCAGCGTTTGGACTAGCGGGGGCCGGGGGGAGACCCAGTACTTC. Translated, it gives CSVWTSGGRGETQYF.

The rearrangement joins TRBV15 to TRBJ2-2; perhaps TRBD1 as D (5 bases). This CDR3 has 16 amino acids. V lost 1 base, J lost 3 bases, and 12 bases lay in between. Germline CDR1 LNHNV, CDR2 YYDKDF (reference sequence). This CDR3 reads CATSRGGGVYTGELFF. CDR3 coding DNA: TGTGCCACCAGCAGAGGGGGCGGAGTTTACACCGGGGAGCTGTTTTTT. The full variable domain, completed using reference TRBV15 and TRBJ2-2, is DAMVIQNPRYQVTQFGKPVTLSCSQTLNHNVMYWYQQKSSQAPKLLFHYYDKDFNNEADTPDNFQSRRPNTSFCFLDIRSPGLGDTAMYLCATSRGGGVYTGELFFGEGSRLTVL.

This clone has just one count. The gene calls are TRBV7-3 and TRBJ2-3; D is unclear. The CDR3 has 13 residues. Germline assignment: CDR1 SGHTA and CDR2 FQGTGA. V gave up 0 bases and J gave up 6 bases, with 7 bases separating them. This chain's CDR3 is CASSLTTRDTQYF. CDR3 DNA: TGTGCCAGCAGCTTAACCACCAGGGATACGCAGTATTTT.

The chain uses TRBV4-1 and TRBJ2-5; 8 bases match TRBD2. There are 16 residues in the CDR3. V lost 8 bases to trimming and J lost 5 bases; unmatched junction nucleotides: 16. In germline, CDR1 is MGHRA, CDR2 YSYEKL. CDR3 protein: CASRRTWREEGETQYF. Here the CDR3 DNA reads TGCGCCAGCCGCCGAACCTGGCGGGAGGAGGGGGAGACCCAGTACTTC.

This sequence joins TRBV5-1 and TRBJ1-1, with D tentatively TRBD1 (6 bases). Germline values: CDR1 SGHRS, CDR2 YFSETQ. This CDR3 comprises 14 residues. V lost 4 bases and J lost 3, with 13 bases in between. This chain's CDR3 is CASSIGGAHTEAFF. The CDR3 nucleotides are TGCGCCAGCAGCATAGGGGGGGCCCACACTGAAGCTTTCTTT.

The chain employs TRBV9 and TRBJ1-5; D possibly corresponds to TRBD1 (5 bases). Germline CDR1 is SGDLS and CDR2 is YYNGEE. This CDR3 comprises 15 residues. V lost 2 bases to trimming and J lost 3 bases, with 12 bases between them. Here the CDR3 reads CASSVGGWINQPQHF. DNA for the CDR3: TGTGCCAGCAGCGTTGGGGGGTGGATCAATCAGCCCCAGCATTTT.

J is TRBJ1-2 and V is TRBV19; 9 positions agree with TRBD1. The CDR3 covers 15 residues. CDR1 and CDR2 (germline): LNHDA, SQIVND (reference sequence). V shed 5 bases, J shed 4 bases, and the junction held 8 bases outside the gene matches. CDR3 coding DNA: TGTGCCAGTAGTTTAGTCCCGACAGGGGGCTATGGCTACACCTTC. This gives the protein CASSLVPTGGYGYTF.